The 2 T cell receptor beta chains given below trace back to one sample, sequenced in a study of radiotherapy plus CTLA-4 blockade in lung cancer. The assay was immunoSEQ multiplex PCR, and TCRdb's table has in-frame clones only and misses some. The repertoire holds around 40,000 clones, with about 75% as singletons. The source was peripheral blood, collected from a patient treated with radiotherapy plus ipilimumab. The receptor source for this set is a human donor with non-small cell lung cancer who had stable disease on radiotherapy plus ipilimumab.

This chain uses TRBV15 with TRBJ1-1; D may be TRBD1 (5 bases). Germline CDR1 is LNHNV and CDR2 is YYDKDF (reference sequence). This CDR3 has 15 amino acids. V shed 0 bases and J shed 1 base, with 9 bases lying between them. CDR3 loop: CATSRDGAKNTEAFF. As DNA, the CDR3 is TGTGCCACCAGCAGAGATGGGGCCAAGAACACTGAAGCTTTCTTT.

The rearrangement links TRBV30 to TRBJ1-2; 7 bases align to TRBD1. After removal of 0 bases from V and 2 bases from J, the junction contained 6 bases not matched to a gene. The V gene's germline CDR1 is GTSNPN and CDR2 SVGIG (reference sequence). This CDR3 has 15 residues. CDR3 nucleotides: TGTGCCTGGAGTGTACTGGCAGGGGGAAACTATGGCTACACCTTC. Translated: CAWSVLAGGNYGYTF.